The 4 T cell receptor beta chains reported below all come from one sample, sequenced in a study of blood T cell repertoires in COVID-19. Repertoires were generated with immunoSEQ multiplex PCR, while TCRdb's copy carries only in-frame clones and drops some. The table has about 130,000 clones, about 85% seen once. The specimen sequenced was peripheral blood. The receptors stem from a man between 65 and 85 years old with acute or convalescent COVID-19.

The V and J genes are TRBV6-5 and TRBJ2-2; a weak D match, TRBD2 (5 bases). The CDR3 runs 15 residues. Germline CDR1 reads MNHEY; CDR2 reads SVGAGI. V lost 8 bases and J 4 bases, leaving 17 bases between the germline ends. In nucleotides, the CDR3 is TGTGCCAGCGCTACGGAGACCCGGGGCACCGGGGAGCTGTTTTTT. As protein: CASATETRGTGELFF.

V usage is TRBV7-9 and J usage is TRBJ1-1, with D unclear. Germline CDR1 SEHNR, CDR2 FQNEAQ (reference sequence). The CDR3 contains 11 residues. V lost 3 bases and J lost 8, with 7 bases in between. The chain's CDR3 is CASSFNSEAFF. CDR3 in DNA: TGTGCCAGCAGCTTTAACTCCGAAGCTTTCTTT.

This chain connects TRBV24-1 to TRBJ2-3, with TRBD2 matching 12 bases. The CDR3 is made up of 16 amino acids. J lost 2 bases, V lost 4 bases, and 3 bases had no gene match. Germline V gene lookup returns CDR1 KGHDR and CDR2 SFDVKD. The CDR3 DNA reads as TGTGCCACCAGTGACCGGACTAGCGGGGACACAGATACGCAGTATTTT. Protein sequence: CATSDRTSGDTDTQYF.

The chain is built from TRBV19 and TRBJ1-1; TRBD1 aligns across 12 bases. Germline V gene data show CDR1 as LNHDA and CDR2 as SQIVND (reference sequence). The V gene end was trimmed by 5 bases and the J gene end by 4 bases; junction bases not matched to a gene: 11. This CDR3 has 17 residues. The CDR3 here is CASSPRDRGQASTEAFF. The CDR3, as DNA: TGTGCCAGTAGTCCCCGGGACAGGGGGCAAGCGAGCACTGAAGCTTTCTTT.